The clone carrying this TCR beta chain was detected ten times or more. The antigen remains unidentified. V lost 2 bases and J lost 3; bases outside the gene matches: 5. The CDR3 covers 15 residues. Germline values: CDR1 SGHRS, CDR2 YFSETQ. This sample was included in a study of tumor and adjacent non-tumor tissue in lung cancer. Overall study context: On average, productive TCRbeta reads reached about 4.17 million per sample. Study-wide findings and caveats: Compared with tumor, normal lung showed significantly lower TCR diversity. Tumor TCR diversity, when higher, was linked to shorter survival.

TCRbeta libraries were built with three rounds of nested PCR, modified from ARM-PCR. TCRdb re-called the multiplex PCR reads through MiXCR, storing one row per CDR3 protein. The data contain approximately 77,000 distinct CDR3 sequences, roughly 80% of them singletons. RNA was extracted from bulk tissue without any cell sorting. The normal lung tissue was taken more than 3 cm from the tumor edge. Newly diagnosed lung cancer patients had thoracic surgery in China, August–November 2014, without prior chemotherapy. Sequenced material: distant non-tumor lung tissue. The receptor comes from a man in his sixties with non-small cell lung cancer. The V gene is TRBV5-1, the J gene TRBJ2-5, with 9 bases lining up with TRBD2. The CDR3 loop is CASSFYSSGEETQYF. The CDR3 DNA sequence: TGCGCCAGCAGCTTCTACTCTAGCGGGGAAGAGACCCAGTACTTC.